A single count supports the clone carrying this T cell receptor (beta chain). The antigen remains unidentified. The record originates from a study of T cell repertoires in cytomegalovirus infection. Overall study results and limits: CMV-specific HLA-C-restricted TCR beta clonotypes dominated the ex vivo response.

Each CDR3 protein is one row after TCRdb ran MiXCR on the reads. The sample has around 900,000 distinct CDR3 sequences; roughly 31% are singletons. Germline V lookup: CDR1 SQVTM, CDR2 ANQGSEA. The germline V and J ends were trimmed by 4 bases and 5 bases, with 12 bases remaining between them. The CDR3 extends over 13 amino acids. The TCR comes from a human donor in good health (CMV status not recorded). Some clones in this sample may be carry-over from other donors' samples. The material was cultured CD8+ T cells from PBMCs, obtained from culture after CMV antigen stimulation. The chain has TRBV29-1 and TRBJ1-5; D not certain. The CDR3 region is CSVAPDSDQPQHF. The CDR3, as DNA: TGCAGCGTTGCTCCGGACTCGGATCAGCCCCAGCATTTT.